A selection of T cell receptor beta chains follows, all from one sample in a study of T cell clusters in autoimmune cytopenias. TCRdb re-analyzed the multiplex PCR reads; it lists each CDR3 protein once, without DNA. In all, the sample yields approximately 5,500 distinct CDR3 sequences. The sample was also linked to a second study, of T cell repertoires in aging, cancer and after chemotherapy.

Sequenced: peripheral blood. The origin of the receptors is a human donor in good health. Both conserved end residues are part of each CDR3. Clone size is given for some rows only: seen once, a few or many times, or a class if the clone is expanded.

J	V	size	CDR3
TRBJ2-3	TRBV5-5	.	CASSFFGAGTTDTQYF
TRBJ1-2	TRBV6-5	medium-sized	CASSYSAGRHGYTF
TRBJ2-1	TRBV11-2	.	CASNLPGQLGNEQFF
TRBJ2-1	TRBV11-1	.	CASTIQGGRRTYNEQFF
TRBJ1-2	TRBV5-4	.	CASSLGGGANYGYTF
TRBJ2-3	TRBV6-2/TRBV6-3	.	CASSYTLDRAADTQYF
TRBJ2-2	TRBV27	medium-sized	CASSFRRGVTGELFF
TRBJ1-3	TRBV6-6	.	CASSYRVRSGNTIYF
TRBJ2-3	TRBV29-1	.	CSVDSTDTQYF
TRBJ1-1	TRBV6-1	.	CASSYSEGEAFF
TRBJ2-1	TRBV15	.	CATSPGLAGQDNEQFF
TRBJ2-5	TRBV5-6	.	CASSFLAGGPNPYAQYF
TRBJ2-3	TRBV11-2	.	CASSLDAGTDTQYF
TRBJ2-3	TRBV6-5	medium-sized	CASSYTNTDTQYF
TRBJ2-7	TRBV12-3/TRBV12-4	.	CARRPGHSSYEQYF
TRBJ2-5	TRBV6-5	medium-sized	CASSPGPRETQYF
TRBJ1-1	TRBV27	.	CASSRGGAGTEAFF
TRBJ2-7	TRBV27	.	CASSSSWTGYEQYF
TRBJ1-1	TRBV5-5	.	CASSLQGGLNTEAFF
TRBJ2-7	TRBV12-3/TRBV12-4	.	CASSYGPYEQYF
TRBJ1-5	TRBV19	.	CASSMDMGISNQPQHF
TRBJ1-1	TRBV6-5	.	CASSPDRVGTEAFF
TRBJ2-3	TRBV12-3/TRBV12-4	.	CASSPGQGARTDTQYF
TRBJ2-2	TRBV19	medium-sized	CASSIGGTNTGELFF
TRBJ1-5	TRBV19	medium-sized	CASSIGGVPGPQHF
TRBJ2-2	TRBV7-9	.	CASSLGREGWTGELFF
TRBJ2-7	TRBV27	.	CASSLPGAYEQYF
TRBJ1-1	TRBV30	.	CAWTGEHTEAFF
TRBJ2-7	TRBV7-6	.	CASSSWDREEQYF
TRBJ1-4	TRBV6-1	medium-sized	CASSELATNEKLFF
TRBJ1-3	TRBV30	medium-sized	CAWAGQGNTIYF
TRBJ2-2	TRBV19	medium-sized	CAIGLAGVTGELFF
TRBJ2-3	TRBV6-6	large	CASSTPLSGATDTQYF
TRBJ2-5	TRBV5-6	medium-sized	CASSLWDGETQYF
TRBJ1-2	TRBV30	.	CAWRALRVPYGYTF
TRBJ2-7	TRBV27	.	CASSRQLGVYEQYF
TRBJ2-6	TRBV12-3/TRBV12-4	.	CASSPRPMGAPGANVLTF
TRBJ1-5	TRBV19	.	CASSIILDRNQPQHF
TRBJ2-3	TRBV20-1	.	CSASDRASDTQYF
TRBJ2-7	TRBV28	.	CASSFLGTNSYEQYF
TRBJ2-5	TRBV19	medium-sized	CASTPPDRETQYF
TRBJ1-5	TRBV28	.	CASSLVFQPQHF
TRBJ1-5	TRBV11-1	.	CASSLGSDSNQPQHF
TRBJ1-2	TRBV6-5	medium-sized	CASSQTGTGNYGYTF
TRBJ2-7	TRBV6-1	.	CASTITGTGSYEQYF
TRBJ2-1	TRBV18	.	CASSPPQASYNEQFF
TRBJ1-2	TRBV7-9	.	CASSLNQAGYTF
TRBJ2-7	TRBV5-6	.	CASSFGTSGSKSYEQYF
TRBJ1-2	TRBV5-4	.	CASSLGGRTGIYGYTF